The sequence of this TCR beta chain was determined in a study of radiotherapy plus CTLA-4 blockade in lung cancer. Overall study context: Objective response was observed in around a sixth of patients, and disease control in around 31%.

General study findings and limits: Among blood TCR repertoires after radiotherapy plus ipilimumab, tumor-derived clones expanded. Early blood T cell clone changes and increased post-radiation serum interferon-beta were reportedly the strongest response predictors.

TCRdb's copy holds only in-frame clones and misses some; the assay was immunoSEQ multiplex PCR. This sample yields some 30,000 clones, of which approximately 79% are seen a single time; around 7.7% belongs to the top ten. Details on this clone: What it binds is unknown.

Focal radiation plus CTLA-4 blockade with ipilimumab was given to patients with chemo-refractory metastatic non-small-cell lung cancer. The source is a human donor with non-small cell lung cancer who had stable disease on radiotherapy plus ipilimumab. Sequences were derived from peripheral blood, sampled from a patient treated with radiotherapy plus ipilimumab.

The CDR3 nucleotides are TGCGCCAGCAGCTTGGCGTCGACAAGCTCCAACACCGGGGAGCTGTTTTTT. Its translation is CASSLASTSSNTGELFF. The V gene is TRBV5-1, the J gene TRBJ2-2, with no clear D. This CDR3 has 17 amino acids. The V gene's germline CDR1 is SGHRS and CDR2 YFSETQ. The V end was cut by 0 bases, the J end by 2 bases, with 14 bases between.